This paragraph reports one T cell receptor (beta chain). Its antigen is undetermined. This entry belongs to a study of cytomegalovirus exposure and HLA in healthy donors. Study-level results: In a later analysis, at a false discovery rate of 0.05, roughly 16,000 TCR beta sequences matched HLA alleles. Prediction of most subjects' HLA-A and HLA-B alleles by TCR beta sequences was reportedly accurate.

PCR employed 60 Vbeta and 13 Jbeta primers. The table came from immunoSEQ multiplex PCR; TCRdb's copy has only in-frame clones and leaves some out. The table for this sample gives over 150,000 clones. CDR3 length: 16 amino acids. Germline V CDR1 and CDR2: SGHVS, FQNEAQ. J was trimmed by 5 bases and V by 5 bases; bases with no gene match: 8. The chain employs TRBV7-8 and TRBJ2-2; 10 bases fit TRBD1. Material for sequencing was PBMCs. This sequence was found in a boy aged 10-17 years in good health and CMV-seronegative. CDR3 residues: CASSALGQGYTGELFF. Here the CDR3 DNA reads TGTGCCAGCAGCGCCTTGGGACAGGGGTATACCGGGGAGCTGTTTTTT.